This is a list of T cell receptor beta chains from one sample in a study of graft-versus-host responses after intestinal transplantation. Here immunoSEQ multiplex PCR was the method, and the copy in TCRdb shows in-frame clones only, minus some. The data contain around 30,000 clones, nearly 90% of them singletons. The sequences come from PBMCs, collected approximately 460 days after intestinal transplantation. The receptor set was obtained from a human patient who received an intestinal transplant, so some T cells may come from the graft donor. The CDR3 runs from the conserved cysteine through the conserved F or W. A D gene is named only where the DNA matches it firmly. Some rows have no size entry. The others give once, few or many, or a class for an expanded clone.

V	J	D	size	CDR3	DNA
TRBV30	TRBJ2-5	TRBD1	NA	CAWSVHRGETQYF	TGTGCCTGGAGTGTACACAGGGGAGAGACCCAGTACTTC
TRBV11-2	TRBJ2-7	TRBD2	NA	CASSLPGLAGGPSANEQYF	TGTGCCAGCAGCCTCCCCGGACTAGCGGGAGGACCGAGTGCGAACGAGCAGTACTTC
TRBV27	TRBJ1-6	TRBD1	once	CASSAQGAPPPLHF	TGTGCCAGCAGTGCACAGGGGGCGCCGCCACCCCTCCACTTT
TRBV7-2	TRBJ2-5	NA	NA	CASSLASRGETQYF	TGTGCCAGCAGCTTAGCTAGCAGGGGAGAGACCCAGTACTTC
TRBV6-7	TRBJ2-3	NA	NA	CARWVSRALTDTQYF	TGTGCCAGGTGGGTGTCGAGGGCCCTCACAGATACGCAGTATTTT
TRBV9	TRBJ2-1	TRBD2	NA	CASSVASGRAYNEQFF	TGTGCCAGCAGCGTAGCTAGCGGGAGGGCCTACAATGAGCAGTTCTTC
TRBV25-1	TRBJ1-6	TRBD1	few	CASSEWTGGNSPLHF	TGTGCCAGCAGTGAATGGACAGGGGGTAATTCACCCCTCCACTTT
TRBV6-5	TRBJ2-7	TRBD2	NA	CASSLAGPSYEQYF	TGTGCCAGCTCCCTAGCGGGGCCGTCCTACGAGCAGTACTTC
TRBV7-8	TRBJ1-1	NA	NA	CASSSRGALNTEAFF	TGTGCCAGCAGCTCCCGCGGGGCTCTGAACACTGAAGCTTTCTTT
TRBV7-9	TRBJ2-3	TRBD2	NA	CASSFRAGDSDTQYF	TGTGCCAGCAGCTTCCGTGCGGGAGACTCAGATACGCAGTATTTT
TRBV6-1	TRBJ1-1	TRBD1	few	CASSEVGQSTEAFF	TGTGCCAGCAGTGAAGTGGGACAGAGCACTGAAGCTTTCTTT
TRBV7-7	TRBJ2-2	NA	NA	CASAASANTGELFF	TGTGCCAGCGCGGCAAGTGCGAACACCGGGGAGCTGTTTTTT
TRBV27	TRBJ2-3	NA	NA	CASSLLQGDTQYF	TGTGCCAGCAGTTTATTGCAGGGAGATACGCAGTATTTT
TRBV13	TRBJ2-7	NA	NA	CASSLSGSYEQYF	TGTGCCAGCAGCTTATCAGGGAGCTACGAGCAGTACTTC
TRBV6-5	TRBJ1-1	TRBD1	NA	CASSFDRGAEAFF	TGTGCCAGCAGTTTCGACAGGGGCGCTGAAGCTTTCTTT
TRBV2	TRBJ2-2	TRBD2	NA	CASSAASGGTGAGELFF	TGTGCCAGCAGTGCGGCTAGCGGGGGTACCGGGGCCGGGGAGCTGTTTTTT
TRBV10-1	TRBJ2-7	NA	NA	CASSEGTAGSYEQYF	TGCGCCAGCAGTGAGGGGACCGCCGGCTCCTACGAGCAGTACTTC
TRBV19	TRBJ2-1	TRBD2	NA	CASSPPRTSGFNEQFF	TGTGCCAGTAGCCCTCCTAGGACTAGCGGATTCAATGAGCAGTTCTTC
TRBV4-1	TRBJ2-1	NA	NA	CASSLDPYGEQFF	TGCGCCAGCAGCCTCGACCCCTACGGTGAGCAGTTCTTC
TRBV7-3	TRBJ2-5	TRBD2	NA	CASSSGTSGEETQYF	TGTGCCAGCAGCTCCGGGACTAGCGGGGAAGAGACCCAGTACTTC
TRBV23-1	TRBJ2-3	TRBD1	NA	CASSHPLQGASLSTDTQYF	TGCGCCAGCAGTCACCCTCTCCAGGGGGCTTCCCTAAGCACAGATACGCAGTATTTT
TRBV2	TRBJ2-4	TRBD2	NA	CASNPGGTSGSVAKNIQYF	TGTGCCAGCAACCCGGGTGGGACTAGCGGGAGTGTAGCCAAAAACATTCAGTACTTC
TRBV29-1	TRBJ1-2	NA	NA	CSTPNGLKDGYTF	TGCAGCACCCCGAACGGACTGAAGGATGGCTACACCTTC
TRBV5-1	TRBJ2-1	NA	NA	CASSLEQYYNEQFF	TGCGCCAGCAGCTTGGAACAGTATTACAATGAGCAGTTCTTC
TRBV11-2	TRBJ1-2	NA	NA	CASSLEGLPYGYTF	TGTGCCAGCAGCCTCGAAGGGCTTCCCTATGGCTACACCTTC
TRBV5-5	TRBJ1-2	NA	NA	CASSYGTSSYGYTF	TGTGCCAGCAGCTATGGGACATCAAGCTATGGCTACACCTTC
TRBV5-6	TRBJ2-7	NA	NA	CASSFRTYEQYF	TGTGCCAGCAGTTTTAGAACCTACGAGCAGTACTTC
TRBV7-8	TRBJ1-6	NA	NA	CASITLRGFNSPLHF	TGTGCCAGCATCACCCTGCGGGGTTTTAATTCACCCCTCCACTTT
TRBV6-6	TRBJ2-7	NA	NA	CASSPGWWRKSYEQYF	TGTGCCAGCAGCCCCGGGTGGTGGAGGAAATCCTACGAGCAGTACTTC
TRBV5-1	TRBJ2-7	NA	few	CASSLGTGNYEQYF	TGCGCCAGCAGCTTGGGGACGGGAAACTACGAGCAGTACTTC
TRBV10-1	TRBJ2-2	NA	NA	CASSESGLDTGELFF	TGCGCCAGCAGTGAGTCGGGACTGGACACCGGGGAGCTGTTTTTT
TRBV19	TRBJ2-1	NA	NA	CASRTFGPGSYNEQFF	TGTGCCAGTAGGACCTTTGGGCCGGGTTCCTACAATGAGCAGTTCTTC
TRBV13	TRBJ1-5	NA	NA	CASSIHPRQNQPQHF	TGTGCCAGCAGCATCCACCCCCGACAGAATCAGCCCCAGCATTTT
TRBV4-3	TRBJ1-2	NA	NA	CASSRIQGDGYTF	TGCGCCAGCAGCCGGATACAGGGTGATGGCTACACCTTC
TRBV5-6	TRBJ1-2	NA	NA	CASSLAQGMGYTF	TGTGCCAGCAGCTTGGCCCAGGGGATGGGCTACACCTTC
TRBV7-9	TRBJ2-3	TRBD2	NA	CASSLIVGSGSTDTQYF	TGTGCCAGCAGCTTAATAGTGGGTAGCGGGAGCACAGATACGCAGTATTTT
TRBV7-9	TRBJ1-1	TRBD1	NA	CASSFQTGQNTEAFF	TGTGCCAGCAGCTTTCAGACAGGGCAGAACACTGAAGCTTTCTTT
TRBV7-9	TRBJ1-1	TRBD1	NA	CASSLGGQGAFF	TGTGCCAGCAGCTTGGGGGGACAGGGAGCTTTCTTT
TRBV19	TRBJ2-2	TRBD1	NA	CASSHGTGNTGELFF	TGTGCCAGTAGCCACGGGACAGGGAACACCGGGGAGCTGTTTTTT
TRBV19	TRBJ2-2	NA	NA	CASSSTGELFF	TGTGCCAGTAGCAGCACCGGGGAGCTGTTTTTT
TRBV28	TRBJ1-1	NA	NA	CASSLSGREAFF	TGTGCCAGCAGTTTAAGTGGTAGGGAAGCTTTCTTT
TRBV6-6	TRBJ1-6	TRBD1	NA	CASSRTGGGNSPLHF	TGTGCCAGCAGTCGGACAGGGGGTGGAAATTCACCCCTCCACTTT
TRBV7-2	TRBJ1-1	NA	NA	CASSSLAWTANTEAFF	TGTGCCAGCAGCTCATTAGCCTGGACAGCGAACACTGAAGCTTTCTTT
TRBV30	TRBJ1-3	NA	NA	CAWSEGGAGNTIYF	TGTGCCTGGAGTGAAGGGGGAGCTGGAAACACCATATATTTT
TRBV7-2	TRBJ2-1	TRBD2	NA	CASSLVLWGGFGDEQFF	TGTGCCAGCAGCTTAGTTCTCTGGGGGGGATTTGGGGATGAGCAGTTCTTC
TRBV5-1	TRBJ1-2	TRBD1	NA	CASSLGLAGRGGLDYGYTF	TGCGCCAGCAGCTTGGGGCTCGCAGGGAGAGGGGGCCTAGACTATGGCTACACCTTC
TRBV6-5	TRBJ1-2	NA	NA	CASSPRQASYGYTF	TGTGCCAGCAGTCCTAGACAGGCCTCCTATGGCTACACCTTC
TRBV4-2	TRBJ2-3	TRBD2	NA	CASSHLLAGGPSTQYF	TGTGCCAGCAGCCACCTTCTAGCGGGAGGGCCGTCTACGCAGTATTTT
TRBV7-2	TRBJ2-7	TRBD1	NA	CASSPGPRDSYEQYF	TGTGCCAGCAGCCCTGGACCTCGGGACAGCTACGAGCAGTACTTC
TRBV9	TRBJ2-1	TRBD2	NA	CASSPGGSAAYNEQFF	TGTGCCAGCAGCCCCGGCGGGAGTGCAGCCTACAATGAGCAGTTCTTC
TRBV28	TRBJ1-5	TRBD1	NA	CASSFGSGRTGTDQPQHF	TGTGCCAGCAGTTTCGGTTCAGGAAGGACAGGGACGGATCAGCCCCAGCATTTT
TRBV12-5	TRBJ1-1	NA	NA	CASGAPSRQEAFF	TGTGCTAGTGGTGCGCCGAGCAGACAGGAAGCTTTCTTT
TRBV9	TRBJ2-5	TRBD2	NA	CASSVGGLAGETQYF	TGTGCCAGCAGCGTAGGGGGACTAGCCGGGGAGACCCAGTACTTC
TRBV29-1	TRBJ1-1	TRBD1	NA	CSVQRRDYRDRGRGNTEAFF	TGCAGCGTCCAGAGGAGAGATTACCGGGACAGGGGGCGGGGGAACACTGAAGCTTTCTTT
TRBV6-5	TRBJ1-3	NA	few	CASIGGSSGNTIYF	TGTGCCAGCATCGGCGGGTCCTCTGGAAACACCATATATTTT
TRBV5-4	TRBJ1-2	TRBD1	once	CASSLTGVGGYTF	TGTGCCAGCAGCTTGACAGGGGTAGGCGGCTACACCTTC
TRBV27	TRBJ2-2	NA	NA	CASSLWGGYTGELFF	TGTGCCAGCAGTTTATGGGGTGGTTACACCGGGGAGCTGTTTTTT
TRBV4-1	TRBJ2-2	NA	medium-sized	CASSQERLGELFF	TGCGCCAGCAGCCAAGAGCGTCTCGGGGAGCTGTTTTTT
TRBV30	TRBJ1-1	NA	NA	CAWSILRDPNTEAFF	TGTGCCTGGAGTATCCTCCGGGACCCGAACACTGAAGCTTTCTTT
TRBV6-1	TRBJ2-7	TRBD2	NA	CASWTTSGATYEQYF	TGTGCCAGCTGGACTACTAGCGGGGCAACCTACGAGCAGTACTTC